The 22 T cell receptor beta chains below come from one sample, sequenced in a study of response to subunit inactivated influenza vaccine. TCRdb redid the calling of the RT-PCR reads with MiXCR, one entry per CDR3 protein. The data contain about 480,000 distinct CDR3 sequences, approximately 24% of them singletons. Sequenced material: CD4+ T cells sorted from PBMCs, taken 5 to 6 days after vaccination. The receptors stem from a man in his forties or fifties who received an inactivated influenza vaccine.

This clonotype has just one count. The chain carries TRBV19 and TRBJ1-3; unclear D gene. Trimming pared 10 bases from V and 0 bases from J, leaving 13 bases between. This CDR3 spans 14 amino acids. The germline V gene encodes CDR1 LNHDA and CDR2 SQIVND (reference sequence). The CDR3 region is CATGRGSSGNTIYF. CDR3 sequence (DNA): TGTGCCACCGGACGAGGCAGCTCTGGAAACACCATATATTTT.

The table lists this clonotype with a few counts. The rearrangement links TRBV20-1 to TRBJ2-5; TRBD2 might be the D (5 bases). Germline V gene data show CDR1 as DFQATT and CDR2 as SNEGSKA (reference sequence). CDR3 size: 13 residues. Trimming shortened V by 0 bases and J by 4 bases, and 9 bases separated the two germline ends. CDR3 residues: CSAREASGETQYF. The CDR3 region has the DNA TGCAGTGCTAGAGAGGCCAGCGGAGAGACCCAGTACTTC.

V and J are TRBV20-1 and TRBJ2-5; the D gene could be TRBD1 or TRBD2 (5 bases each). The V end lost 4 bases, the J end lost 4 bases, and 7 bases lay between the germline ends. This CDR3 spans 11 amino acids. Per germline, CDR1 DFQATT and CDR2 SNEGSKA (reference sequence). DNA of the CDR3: TGCAGTGCTAAGGGACCAGAGACCCAGTACTTC. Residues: CSAKGPETQYF.

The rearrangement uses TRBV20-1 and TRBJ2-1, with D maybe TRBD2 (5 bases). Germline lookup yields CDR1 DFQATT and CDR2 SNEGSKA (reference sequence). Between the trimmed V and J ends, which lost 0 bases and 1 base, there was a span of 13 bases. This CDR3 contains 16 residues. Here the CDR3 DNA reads TGCAGTGCTAGAGATCCGAGGGAATGGTCCTACAATGAGCAGTTCTTC. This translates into CSARDPREWSYNEQFF.

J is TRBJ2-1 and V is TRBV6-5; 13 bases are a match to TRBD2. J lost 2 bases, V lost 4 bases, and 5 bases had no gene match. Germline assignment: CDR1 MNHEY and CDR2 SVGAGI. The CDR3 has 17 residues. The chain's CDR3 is CASSSVGTSGTYNEQFF. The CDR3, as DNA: TGTGCCAGCAGTTCCGTGGGGACTAGCGGGACCTACAATGAGCAGTTCTTC.

In DNA form, the CDR3 reads TGTGCCTGGAGTGTACTGGGGGCTCGGAATGGCTACACCTTC. It codes for CAWSVLGARNGYTF. The V gene is TRBV30, the J gene TRBJ1-2, with D tentatively TRBD1 (6 bases). V was cut by 0 bases and J by 6 bases, with 14 bases left in between. CDR3 length: 14 residues. The germline V gene has CDR1 GTSNPN and CDR2 SVGIG (reference sequence).

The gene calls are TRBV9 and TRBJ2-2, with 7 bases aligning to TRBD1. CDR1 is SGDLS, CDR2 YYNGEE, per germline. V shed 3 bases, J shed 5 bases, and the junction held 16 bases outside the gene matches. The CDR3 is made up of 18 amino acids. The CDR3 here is CASSEPRQGLTGTGELFF. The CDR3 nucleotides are TGTGCCAGCAGCGAGCCCAGACAGGGCCTAACCGGGACCGGGGAGCTGTTTTTT.

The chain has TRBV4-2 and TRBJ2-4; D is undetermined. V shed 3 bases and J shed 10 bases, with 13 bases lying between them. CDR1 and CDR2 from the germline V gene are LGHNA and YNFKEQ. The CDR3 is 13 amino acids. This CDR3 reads CASSHPSGVIQYF. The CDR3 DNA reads TGTGCCAGCAGCCATCCCAGTGGGGTTATTCAGTACTTC.

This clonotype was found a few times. The CDR3 region is CAITDDTLYGYTF. The CDR3 DNA reads TGTGCCATCACCGATGACACACTCTATGGCTACACCTTC. This sequence joins TRBV10-3 and TRBJ1-2; D not resolved. The CDR3 has 13 amino acids. Germline assignment: CDR1 ENHRY and CDR2 SYGVKD. The ends were cut back, 7 bases at V and 4 bases at J, with 13 bases in the middle.

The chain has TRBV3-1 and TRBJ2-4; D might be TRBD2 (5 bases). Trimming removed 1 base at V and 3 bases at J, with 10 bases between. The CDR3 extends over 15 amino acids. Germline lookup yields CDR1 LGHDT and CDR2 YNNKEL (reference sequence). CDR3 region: CASSQGRGNKNIQYF. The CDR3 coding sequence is TGTGCCAGCAGCCAAGGACGGGGAAACAAAAACATTCAGTACTTC.

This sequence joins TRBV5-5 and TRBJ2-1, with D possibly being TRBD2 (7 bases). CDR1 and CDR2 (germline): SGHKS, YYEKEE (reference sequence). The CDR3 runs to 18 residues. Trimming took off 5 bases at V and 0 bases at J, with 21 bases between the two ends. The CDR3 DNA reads TGTGCCAGCAGGACCTTTGGCGGGGGCGTCAGCTCCTACAATGAGCAGTTCTTC. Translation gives CASRTFGGGVSSYNEQFF.

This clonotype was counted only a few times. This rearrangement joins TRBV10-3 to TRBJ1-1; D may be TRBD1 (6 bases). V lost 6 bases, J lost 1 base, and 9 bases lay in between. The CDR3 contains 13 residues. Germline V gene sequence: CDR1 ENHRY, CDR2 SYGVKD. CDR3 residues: CAISLQGNTEAFF. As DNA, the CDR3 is TGTGCCATCAGCTTACAGGGGAACACTGAAGCTTTCTTT.

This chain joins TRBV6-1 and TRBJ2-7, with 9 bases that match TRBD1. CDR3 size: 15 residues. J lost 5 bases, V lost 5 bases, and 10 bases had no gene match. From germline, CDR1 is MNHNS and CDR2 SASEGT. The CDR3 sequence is CASSILGRDRDEQYF. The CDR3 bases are TGTGCCAGCAGTATATTGGGCCGGGACAGGGACGAGCAGTACTTC.

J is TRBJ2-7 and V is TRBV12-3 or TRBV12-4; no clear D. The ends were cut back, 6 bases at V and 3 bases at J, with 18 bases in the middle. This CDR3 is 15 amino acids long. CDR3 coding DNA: TGTGCCAGCAGCCCGAGAGAAGCCGCTATCTACGAGCAGTACTTC. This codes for CASSPREAAIYEQYF.

The CDR3 DNA is TGTGCCATCAAGCGACAGGGGACCGGATTGTCTGGAAACACCATATATTTT. This encodes CAIKRQGTGLSGNTIYF. The chain employs TRBV10-3 and TRBJ1-3; 8 bases line up with TRBD1. With V trimmed by 7 bases and J by 1 base, 12 bases remained unmatched. Germline CDR1 ENHRY, CDR2 SYGVKD. This CDR3 comprises 17 residues.

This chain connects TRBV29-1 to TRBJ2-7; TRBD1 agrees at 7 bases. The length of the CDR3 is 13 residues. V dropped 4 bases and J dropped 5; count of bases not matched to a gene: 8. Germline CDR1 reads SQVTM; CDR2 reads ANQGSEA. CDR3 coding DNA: TGCAGCGTTGTTGGGGACAGCAGACACGAGCAGTACTTC. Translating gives CSVVGDSRHEQYF.

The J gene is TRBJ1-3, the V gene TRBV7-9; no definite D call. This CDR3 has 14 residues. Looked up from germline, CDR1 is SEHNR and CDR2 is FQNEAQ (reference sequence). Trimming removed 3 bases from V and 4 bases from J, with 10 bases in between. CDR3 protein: CASSLSVGGNTIYF. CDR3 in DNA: TGTGCCAGCAGCTTGTCGGTTGGAGGAAACACCATATATTTT.

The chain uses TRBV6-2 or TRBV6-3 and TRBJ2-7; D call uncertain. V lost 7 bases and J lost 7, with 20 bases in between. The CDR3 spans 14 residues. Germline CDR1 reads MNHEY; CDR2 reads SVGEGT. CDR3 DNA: TGTGCCAGCACTCCGGACGGACGACTCTCGGAGCAGTACTTC. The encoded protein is CASTPDGRLSEQYF.

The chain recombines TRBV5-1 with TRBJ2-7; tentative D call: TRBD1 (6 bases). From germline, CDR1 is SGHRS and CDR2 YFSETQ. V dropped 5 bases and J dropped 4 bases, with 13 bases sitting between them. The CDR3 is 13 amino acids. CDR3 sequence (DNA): TGCGCCAGCAGAGGGGGAACGGTATACGAGCAGTACTTC. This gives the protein CASRGGTVYEQYF.

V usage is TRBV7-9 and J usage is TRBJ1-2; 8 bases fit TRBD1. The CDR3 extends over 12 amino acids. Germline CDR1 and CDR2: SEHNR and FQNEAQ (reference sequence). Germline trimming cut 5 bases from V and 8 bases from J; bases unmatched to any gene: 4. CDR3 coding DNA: TGTGCCAGCAGCGTACAGGGGGAAGGCTACACCTTC. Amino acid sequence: CASSVQGEGYTF. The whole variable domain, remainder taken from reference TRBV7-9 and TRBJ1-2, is DTGVSQNPRHKITKRGQNVTFRCDPISEHNRLYWYRQTLGQGPEFLTYFQNEAQLEKSRLLSDRFSAERPKGSFSTLEIQRTEQGDSAMYLCASSVQGEGYTFGSGTRLTVV.

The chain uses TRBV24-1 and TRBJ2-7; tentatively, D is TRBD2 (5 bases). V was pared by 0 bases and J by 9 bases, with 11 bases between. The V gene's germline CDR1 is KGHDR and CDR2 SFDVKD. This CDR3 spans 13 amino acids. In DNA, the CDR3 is TGTGCCACCAGTGATTTGAATGTCGAGGGGCAGTACTTC. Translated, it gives CATSDLNVEGQYF.

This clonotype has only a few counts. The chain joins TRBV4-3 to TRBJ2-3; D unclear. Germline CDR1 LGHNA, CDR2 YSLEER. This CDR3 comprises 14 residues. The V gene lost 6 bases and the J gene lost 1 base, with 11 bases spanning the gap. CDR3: CASSTQGGTDTQYF. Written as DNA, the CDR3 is TGCGCCAGCAGTACCCAAGGCGGCACAGATACGCAGTATTTT.